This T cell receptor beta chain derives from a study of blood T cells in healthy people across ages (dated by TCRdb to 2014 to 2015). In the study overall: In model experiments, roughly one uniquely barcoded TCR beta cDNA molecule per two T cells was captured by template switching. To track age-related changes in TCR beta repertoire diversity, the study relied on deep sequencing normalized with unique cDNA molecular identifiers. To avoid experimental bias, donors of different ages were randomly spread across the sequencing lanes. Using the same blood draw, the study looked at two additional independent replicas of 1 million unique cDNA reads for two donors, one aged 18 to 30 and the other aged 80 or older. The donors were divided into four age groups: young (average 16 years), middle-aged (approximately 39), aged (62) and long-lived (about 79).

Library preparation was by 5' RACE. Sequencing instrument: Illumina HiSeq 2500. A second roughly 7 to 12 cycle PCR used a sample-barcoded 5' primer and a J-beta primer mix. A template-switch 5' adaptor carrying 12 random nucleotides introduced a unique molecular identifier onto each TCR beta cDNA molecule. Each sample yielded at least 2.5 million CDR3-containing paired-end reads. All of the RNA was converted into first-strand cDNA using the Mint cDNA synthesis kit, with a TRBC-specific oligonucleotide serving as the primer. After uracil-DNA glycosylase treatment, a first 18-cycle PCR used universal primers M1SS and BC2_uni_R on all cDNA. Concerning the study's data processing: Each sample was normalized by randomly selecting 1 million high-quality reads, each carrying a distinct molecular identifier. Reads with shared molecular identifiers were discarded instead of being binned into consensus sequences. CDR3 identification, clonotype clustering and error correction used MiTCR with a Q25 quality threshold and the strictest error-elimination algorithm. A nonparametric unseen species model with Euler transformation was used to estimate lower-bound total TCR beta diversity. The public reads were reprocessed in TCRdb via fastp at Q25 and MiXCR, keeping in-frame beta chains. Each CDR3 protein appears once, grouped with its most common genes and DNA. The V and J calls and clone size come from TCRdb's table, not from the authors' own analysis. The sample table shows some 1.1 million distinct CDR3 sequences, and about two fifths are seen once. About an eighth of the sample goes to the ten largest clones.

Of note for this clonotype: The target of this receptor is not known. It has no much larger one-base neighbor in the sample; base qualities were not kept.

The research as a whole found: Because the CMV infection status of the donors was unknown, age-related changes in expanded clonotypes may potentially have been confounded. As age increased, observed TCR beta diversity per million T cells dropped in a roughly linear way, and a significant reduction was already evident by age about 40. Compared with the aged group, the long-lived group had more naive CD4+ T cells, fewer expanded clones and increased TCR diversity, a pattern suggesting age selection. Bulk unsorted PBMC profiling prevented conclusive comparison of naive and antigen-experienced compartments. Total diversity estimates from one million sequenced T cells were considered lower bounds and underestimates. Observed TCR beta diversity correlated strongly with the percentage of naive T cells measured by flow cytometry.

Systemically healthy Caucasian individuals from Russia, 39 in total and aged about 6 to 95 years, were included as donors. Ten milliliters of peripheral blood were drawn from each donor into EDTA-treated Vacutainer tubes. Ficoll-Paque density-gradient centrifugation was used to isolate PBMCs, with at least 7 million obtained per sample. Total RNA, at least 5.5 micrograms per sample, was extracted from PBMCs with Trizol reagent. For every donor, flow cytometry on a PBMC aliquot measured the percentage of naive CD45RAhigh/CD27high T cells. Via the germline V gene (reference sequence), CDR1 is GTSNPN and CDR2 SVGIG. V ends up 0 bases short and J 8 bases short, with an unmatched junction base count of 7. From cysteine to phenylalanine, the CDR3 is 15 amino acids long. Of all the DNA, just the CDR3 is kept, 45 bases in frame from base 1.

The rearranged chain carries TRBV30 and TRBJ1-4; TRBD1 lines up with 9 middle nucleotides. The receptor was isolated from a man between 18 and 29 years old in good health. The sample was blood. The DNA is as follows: TGTGCCTGGAGTGTGGTGGGACAGGGAGGGGAAAAACTGTTTTTT. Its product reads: CAWSVVGQGGEKLFF.